This paragraph reports one T cell receptor (beta chain). The CDR3 spans 15 residues. Trimming took off 5 bases at V and 3 bases at J, with 13 bases between the two ends. Germline-derived CDR1 and CDR2 are MNHEY and SMNVEV (reference sequence). The sample originates from a study of T cell responses to AZD1222 COVID-19 vaccine. Samples with a second dose at about 4 or about 12 weeks were pooled together. TCRdb's copy holds only in-frame clones and misses some; the assay was immunoSEQ multiplex PCR. The data contain tens of thousands of clones, 85% to 90% of them seen just once; the ten biggest clones take up 5%.

The rearrangement uses TRBV27 and TRBJ1-4, with D perhaps matching TRBD1 (5 bases). The sequence came from an adult who received the AZD1222 COVID-19 vaccine. This material consisted of peripheral blood, taken 28 days after the second AZD1222 dose. The CDR3, as DNA: TGTGCCAGCAGTCCCGGGGGGGGGTCTAATGAAAAACTGTTTTTT. Its translation is CASSPGGGSNEKLFF. The full variable domain, completed using reference TRBV27 and TRBJ1-4, is EAQVTQNPRYLITVTGKKLTVTCSQNMNHEYMSWYRQDPGLGLRQIYYSMNVEVTDKGDVPEGYKVSRKEKRNFPLILESPSPNQTSLYFCASSPGGGSNEKLFFGSGTQLSVL.